The TCR beta chain under discussion was sequenced for a study of T cell repertoires in cytomegalovirus infection. Looking at the study overall: Public signatures in TCR beta pointed to CMV infection and matching HLA type. General study points: In two of eight donors, the top clonotype was HLA-C-restricted CMV-specific.

Remarks on this clonotype: Antigen unknown.

Germline CDR1 and CDR2: MNHEY and SMNVEV (reference sequence). V gave up 10 bases and J gave up 2 bases; unmatched junction bases: 11. The CDR3 contains 15 residues. A single record per CDR3 protein comes from TCRdb applying MiXCR to the reads. The repertoire holds some 700,000 distinct CDR3 sequences, with 35% to 45% as singletons. This clonotype was obtained from a human donor in good health (CMV status not recorded). Some clones in this sample may be carry-over from other donors' samples. The sequencing sample was made of PBMCs. V usage is TRBV27 and J usage is TRBJ2-7; 10 bases align to TRBD2. CDR3 region: CATGLAVGGPYEQYF. As DNA, the CDR3 is TGTGCCACCGGACTAGCGGTTGGAGGGCCCTACGAGCAGTACTTC.